Listed here are 21 T cell receptor beta chains from one sample, sequenced in a study of T cell responses to AZD1222 COVID-19 vaccine. The assay was immunoSEQ multiplex PCR, and TCRdb's table has in-frame clones only and misses some. The sample has 100,000 to 120,000 clones, 70% to 90% seen once. The sample here was peripheral blood, taken on day 0 of AZD1222 vaccination. These receptors were obtained from an adult in good health.

The rearrangement joins TRBV5-6 to TRBJ2-3; tentative D call: TRBD1 (5 bases). Between the trimmed V and J ends, which lost 5 bases and 2 bases, there was a span of 9 bases. The CDR3 has 13 residues. Germline V lookup: CDR1 SGHDT, CDR2 YYEEEE. This CDR3 is CASRDKNTDTQYF. CDR3 sequence (DNA): TGTGCCAGCAGGGACAAAAACACAGATACGCAGTATTTT.

The chain joins TRBV19 to TRBJ2-1; D remains ambiguous. The germline gives CDR1 LNHDA, CDR2 SQIVND (reference sequence). V was trimmed by 3 bases and J by 3 bases, leaving 6 bases between them. The CDR3 spans 13 residues. CDR3 DNA sequence: TGTGCCAGTAGTATGGGGTTCTACAATGAGCAGTTCTTC. The encoded protein is CASSMGFYNEQFF.

The CDR3: CASDREDTEAFF. The CDR3 coding sequence is TGTGCCAGCGACAGGGAGGACACTGAAGCTTTCTTT. The chain recombines TRBV6-5 with TRBJ1-1; 7 positions match TRBD1. Germline CDR1 and CDR2: MNHEY and SVGAGI. The V segment lost 8 bases and the J segment 3 bases; nucleotides outside the gene matches: 3. This CDR3 spans 12 amino acids.

V gene TRBV15 combines with J gene TRBJ1-1, with D possibly being TRBD1 (6 bases). V was clipped by 3 bases and J by 4 bases, with 9 bases between them. The CDR3 is made up of 13 amino acids. From germline, CDR1 is LNHNV and CDR2 YYDKDF (reference sequence). The CDR3 spells CATSSQGGTEAFF. The CDR3 bases are TGTGCCACCAGCAGCCAAGGGGGCACTGAAGCTTTCTTT.

The V gene is TRBV4-1, the J gene TRBJ1-5; D not resolved. The germline V gene has CDR1 MGHRA and CDR2 YSYEKL. The CDR3 is made up of 16 amino acids. V was pared by 1 base and J by 0 bases, with 10 bases between. CDR3: CASSQVNGDSNQPQHF. The CDR3 region has the DNA TGCGCCAGCAGCCAAGTCAACGGTGATAGCAATCAGCCCCAGCATTTT.

The V gene is TRBV5-5, the J gene TRBJ2-7; D unresolved. The CDR3 is made up of 13 amino acids. With 4 bases removed from V and 6 bases from J, the gap between germline ends came to 14 bases. Germline V gene lookup returns CDR1 SGHKS and CDR2 YYEKEE (reference sequence). CDR3 amino acids: CASSTNGLSEQYF. CDR3 sequence (DNA): TGTGCCAGCAGCACCAATGGTTTAAGCGAGCAGTACTTC.

A single count supports this clone. The V and J genes are TRBV12-5 and TRBJ2-5, with D maybe TRBD2 (6 bases). V lost 7 bases and J lost 4, with 28 bases in between. Germline loops: CDR1 LGHNT, CDR2 FRNRAP. This CDR3 spans 18 amino acids. In DNA, the CDR3 is TGTGCTAGTGCCCCCCCCCGGGGGTCCTTCTTTAGGGGAGAGACCCAGTACTTC. Its translation is CASAPPRGSFFRGETQYF. Complete variable domain (other parts from reference TRBV12-5 and TRBJ2-5): DARVTQTPRHKVTEMGQEVTMRCQPILGHNTVFWYRQTMMQGLELLAYFRNRAPLDDSGMPKDRFSAEMPDATLATLKIQPSEPRDSAVYFCASAPPRGSFFRGETQYFGPGTRLLVL.

The chain combines TRBV28 with TRBJ2-2; no clear D. The CDR3 has 14 amino acids. Germline CDR1 is MDHEN and CDR2 is SYDVKM. V gave up 7 bases and J gave up 0 bases, with 9 bases separating them. CDR3 in amino acids: CASIKIPNTGELFF. The DNA for the CDR3 is TGTGCCAGCATCAAAATCCCGAACACCGGGGAGCTGTTTTTT.

This chain links TRBV5-6 with TRBJ1-5; 7 bases agree with TRBD1. Trimming at V came to 0 bases and at J to 0 bases, leaving 12 bases not matched to a gene. Germline CDR1 SGHDT, CDR2 YYEEEE. The CDR3 totals 19 residues. The CDR3 sequence: CASSLASSGQPDSNQPQHF. As DNA, the CDR3 is TGTGCCAGCAGCTTGGCCTCTTCGGGACAGCCCGATAGCAATCAGCCCCAGCATTTT.

This chain links TRBV5-1 with TRBJ2-2; 10 bases line up with TRBD2. This CDR3 region has 18 residues. V lost 4 bases and J lost 0; bases outside the gene matches: 9. Germline loops: CDR1 SGHRS, CDR2 YFSETQ. Here the CDR3 reads CASSPSSGGASNTGELFF. The CDR3 DNA reads as TGCGCCAGCAGCCCGTCCAGCGGGGGGGCCTCGAACACCGGGGAGCTGTTTTTT.

This rearrangement joins TRBV11-2 to TRBJ2-1; the D call may be TRBD1 or TRBD2 (5 bases each). Germline V gene data show CDR1 as SGHAT and CDR2 as FQNNGV. Trimming removed 3 bases at V and 7 bases at J, with 16 bases between. The CDR3 loop spans 15 amino acids. This CDR3 is CASSFVGEPRNEQFF. CDR3 coding DNA: TGTGCCAGCAGCTTTGTAGGGGAGCCGAGGAATGAGCAGTTCTTC.

The chain joins TRBV10-3 to TRBJ1-1; no reliable D call. Trimming pared 5 bases from V and 2 bases from J, leaving 9 bases between. Germline V lookup: CDR1 ENHRY, CDR2 SYGVKD. This CDR3 spans 13 amino acids. The CDR3 is CAISKEINTEAFF. The CDR3 DNA reads TGTGCCATCAGTAAAGAAATTAACACTGAAGCTTTCTTT.

This clone has only a few counts. The rearrangement uses TRBV7-3 and TRBJ2-1; 8 nucleotides agree with TRBD2. This CDR3 comprises 16 residues. Per the germline V gene, CDR1 is SGHTA and CDR2 is FQGTGA. Trimming took 4 bases from V and 9 from J; bases not matched to a gene: 14. CDR3 sequence: CASSSSPGLVGGEQFF. The CDR3, as DNA: TGTGCCAGCAGCTCAAGCCCGGGACTAGTTGGGGGTGAGCAGTTCTTC.

The CDR3 is CASSGNRGSEKLFF. The CDR3 coding sequence is TGTGCCAGCAGTGGGAACAGGGGGTCTGAAAAACTGTTTTTT. The chain links TRBV25-1 to TRBJ1-4, with TRBD1 matching over 8 bases. Germline assignment: CDR1 MGHDK and CDR2 SYGVNS. V trimming: 4 bases; J trimming: 7 bases; junction bases outside the gene matches: 5. The CDR3 runs 14 residues. Supplemented by reference TRBV25-1 and TRBJ1-4, the full variable domain reads EADIYQTPRYLVIGTGKKITLECSQTMGHDKMYWYQQDPGMELHLIHYSYGVNSTEKGDLSSESTVSRIRTEHFPLTLESARPSHTSQYLCASSGNRGSEKLFFGSGTQLSVL.

The V gene is TRBV19, the J gene TRBJ2-6; D could derive from TRBD1 or TRBD2 (5 bases each). The CDR3 loop spans 15 amino acids. V was cut by 4 bases and J by 0 bases, with 7 bases left in between. Germline CDR1 reads LNHDA; CDR2 reads SQIVND (reference sequence). The DNA for the CDR3 is TGTGCCAGTAGTAGGGGGAACTCTGGGGCCAACGTCCTGACTTTC. Its protein product is CASSRGNSGANVLTF.

This clone appeared a few times. The chain has TRBV28 and TRBJ2-7, with D possibly being TRBD1 or TRBD2 (5 bases each). CDR1 and CDR2 (germline): MDHEN, SYDVKM. V was clipped by 2 bases and J by 3 bases, with 8 bases between them. CDR3 size: 13 residues. CDR3 DNA: TGTGCCAGCAGTTTACAGGGAGACTACGAGCAGTACTTC. Translating it yields CASSLQGDYEQYF.

DNA of the CDR3: TGTGCCAGTAGTATTATCGGGGAGGGTCAGCCCCAGCATTTT. It translates to CASSIIGEGQPQHF. The rearrangement links TRBV19 to TRBJ1-5; D is unclear. This CDR3 has 14 residues. The germline V gene encodes CDR1 LNHDA and CDR2 SQIVND (reference sequence). V was cut by 3 bases and J by 6 bases, with 12 bases left in between.

With respect to this clone: Other DNA sequences in this sample translate to the same CDR3. The V call is TRBV12-3 or TRBV12-4, the J call TRBJ1-3; D is undetermined. V was pared by 3 bases and J by 0 bases, with 3 bases between. This CDR3 is built from 13 residues. The CDR3 nucleotides read TGTGCCAGCAGTTTGACCTCTGGAAACACCATATATTTT. Translation: CASSLTSGNTIYF.

V is TRBV5-4 and J is TRBJ2-7, with no clear D. The V gene lost 6 bases and the J gene lost 5 bases, with 21 bases spanning the gap. The CDR3 loop spans 15 amino acids. Germline V gene data show CDR1 as SGHNT and CDR2 as YYREEE (reference sequence). The CDR3 region has the DNA TGTGCCAGCAAAAAAGGTCTCCCCCTGGGGAACGAGCAGTACTTC. This encodes CASKKGLPLGNEQYF.

The rearrangement joins TRBV18 to TRBJ1-2; D remains unclear. The CDR3 spans 16 residues. The germline CDR1 and CDR2 sequences are KGHSH and LQKENI. V gave up 2 bases and J gave up 2 bases, with 15 bases separating them. Here the CDR3 reads CASSPSSGRQNYGYTF. The CDR3, as DNA: TGTGCCAGCTCACCATCGAGTGGCAGGCAAAACTATGGCTACACCTTC.

The chain recombines TRBV5-5 with TRBJ2-3; 8 positions match TRBD1. V was pared by 0 bases and J by 6 bases, with 12 bases of the junction left unmatched. Germline-derived CDR1 and CDR2 are SGHKS and YYEKEE (reference sequence). The CDR3 covers 17 residues. The CDR3 spells CASSLGSGGFLSDTQYF. The CDR3, as DNA: TGTGCCAGCAGCTTGGGGTCAGGGGGCTTTTTATCGGATACGCAGTATTTT.